This T cell receptor beta chain originates from a study of T cell repertoires in cytomegalovirus infection. CDR3 length: 16 amino acids. V was clipped by 0 bases and J by 0 bases, with 11 bases between them. Germline V gene lookup returns CDR1 SGHRS and CDR2 YFSETQ. One entry per CDR3 protein, called by TCRdb with MiXCR from the reads. The sample consists of about 260,000 distinct CDR3 sequences, approximately 15% of them appearing once. The V and J genes are TRBV5-1 and TRBJ2-3, with D hard to call. Sequencing was carried out using PBMCs. The source of this sequence is a human donor in good health (CMV status not recorded). Some clones in this sample may be carry-over from other donors' samples. Here the CDR3 DNA reads TGCGCCAGCAGCTTGGGCAGTCCGACTAGCACAGATACGCAGTATTTT. As protein: CASSLGSPTSTDTQYF. The full variable domain, completed using reference TRBV5-1 and TRBJ2-3, is KAGVTQTPRYLIKTRGQQVTLSCSPISGHRSVSWYQQTPGQGLQFLFEYFSETQRNKGNFPGRFSGRQFSNSRSEMNVSTLELGDSALYLCASSLGSPTSTDTQYFGPGTRLTVL.